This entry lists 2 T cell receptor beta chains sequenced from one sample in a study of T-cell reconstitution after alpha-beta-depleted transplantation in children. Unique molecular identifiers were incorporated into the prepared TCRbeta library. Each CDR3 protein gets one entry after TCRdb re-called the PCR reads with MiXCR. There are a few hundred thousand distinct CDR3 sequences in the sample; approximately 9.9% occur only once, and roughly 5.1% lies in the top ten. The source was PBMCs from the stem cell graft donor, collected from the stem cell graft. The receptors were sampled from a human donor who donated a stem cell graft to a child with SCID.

The CDR3 sequence: CSVKGSSYEQYF. CDR3 bases: TGCAGCGTTAAGGGGAGCTCCTACGAGCAGTACTTC. This chain connects TRBV29-1 to TRBJ2-7, with D possibly called TRBD1 or TRBD2 (5 bases each). Trimming cost V 5 bases and J 0 bases, with 8 bases left between them. This CDR3 comprises 12 residues. Looked up from germline, CDR1 is SQVTM and CDR2 is ANQGSEA.

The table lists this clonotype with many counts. The CDR3 DNA follows: TGTGCCAGCAGCGGCCGGGACAAGGCAGAGACCCAGTACTTC. It codes for CASSGRDKAETQYF. The genes are TRBV9 and TRBJ2-5, with D maybe TRBD1 (6 bases). With 3 bases removed from V and 4 bases from J, the gap between germline ends came to 13 bases. The CDR3 has 14 amino acids. The germline V gene encodes CDR1 SGDLS and CDR2 YYNGEE.